Detailed here is one TCR beta chain. The antigen is not known. All gene names here are mouse names. Read sequence stops 4 residues before the CDR3 end, and the germline J gene provides the missing end. The sample originates from a study of CD8+ T cells in alopecia areata. Looking at the study overall: Spontaneously alopecic C3H/HeJ graft donors, roughly 6-13 months old, gave skin to roughly 7-11-week-old female C3H/HeJ mice. The study, taken as a whole, reports: Sharing of TCRs across patients appeared less clear than in mice, possibly for HLA-related reasons.

Pooled cutaneous lymph node cells were sorted using CD4, CD8alpha, NKG2D, NKG2ACE and other markers. cDNA prepared by RNA extraction and subsequent reverse transcription served as the template for sequencing. The assay was immunoSEQ multiplex PCR, and TCRdb's table has in-frame clones only and misses some. This sample shows 250,000 or so clones and no singletons; 1.2% rests with the ten largest. The CDR3 sequence is 13 residues long. Germline V gene lookup returns CDR1 MSHET and CDR2 SYDVDS. V was pared by 5 bases and J by 4 bases, with 8 bases between. The J gene is TRBJ2-2, the V gene TRBV29; D is perhaps TRBD1 (6 bases). The TCR comes from a C3H/HeJ mouse with alopecia areata. This strain has MHC haplotype H2-k. Input material: CD4+ T cells sorted from a lymph node. The CDR3 region is CASSQGSTGQLYF. Incomplete CDR3 DNA: TGTGCTAGCAGTCAGGGGAGCACCGGG.